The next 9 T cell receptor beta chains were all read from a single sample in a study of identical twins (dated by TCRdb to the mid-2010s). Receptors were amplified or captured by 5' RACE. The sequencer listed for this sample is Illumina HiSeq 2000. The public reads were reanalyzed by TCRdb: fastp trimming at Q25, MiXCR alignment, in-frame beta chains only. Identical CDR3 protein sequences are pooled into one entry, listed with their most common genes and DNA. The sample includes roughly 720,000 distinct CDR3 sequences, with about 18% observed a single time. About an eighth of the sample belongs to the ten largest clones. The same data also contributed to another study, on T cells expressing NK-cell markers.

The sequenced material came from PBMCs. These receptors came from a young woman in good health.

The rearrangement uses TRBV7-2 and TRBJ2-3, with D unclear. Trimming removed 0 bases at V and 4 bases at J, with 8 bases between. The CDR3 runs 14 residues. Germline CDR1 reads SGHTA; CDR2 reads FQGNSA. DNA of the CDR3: TGTGCCAGCAGCTTAGCGGTGGGTTCAGATACGCAGTATTTT. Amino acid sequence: CASSLAVGSDTQYF.

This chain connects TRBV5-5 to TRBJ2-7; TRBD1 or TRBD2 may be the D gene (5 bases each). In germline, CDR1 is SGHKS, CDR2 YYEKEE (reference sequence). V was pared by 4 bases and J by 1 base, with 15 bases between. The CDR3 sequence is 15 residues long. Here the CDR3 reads CASSPGWGSSYEQYF. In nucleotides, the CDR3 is TGTGCCAGCAGCCCGGGATGGGGGTCGTCCTACGAGCAGTACTTC.

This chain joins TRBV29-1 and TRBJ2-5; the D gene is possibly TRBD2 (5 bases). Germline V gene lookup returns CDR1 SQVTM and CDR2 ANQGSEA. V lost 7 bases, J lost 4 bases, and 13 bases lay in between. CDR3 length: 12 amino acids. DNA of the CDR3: TGCAGCGCCCTGGAAGGAGGAGAGACCCAGTACTTC. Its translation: CSALEGGETQYF.

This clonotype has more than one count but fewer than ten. The CDR3 here is CSASPVREVSYNEQFF. The CDR3 DNA reads TGCAGTGCTAGCCCGGTTCGGGAGGTCTCCTACAATGAGCAGTTCTTC. The chain employs TRBV20-1 and TRBJ2-1; TRBD2 agrees at 7 bases. J gave up 0 bases and V 3 bases, and 8 bases lay outside the gene matches. CDR3 length: 16 residues. Germline CDR1 reads DFQATT; CDR2 reads SNEGSKA (reference sequence).

The CDR3 sequence: CASSLERRPPEQFF. The CDR3 region has the DNA TGTGCCAGCAGTTTGGAGCGCCGCCCGCCTGAGCAGTTCTTC. The V gene is TRBV12-3 or TRBV12-4, the J gene TRBJ2-1, with D unresolved. Between the trimmed V and J ends, which lost 3 bases and 9 bases, there was a span of 15 bases. This CDR3 region has 14 residues.

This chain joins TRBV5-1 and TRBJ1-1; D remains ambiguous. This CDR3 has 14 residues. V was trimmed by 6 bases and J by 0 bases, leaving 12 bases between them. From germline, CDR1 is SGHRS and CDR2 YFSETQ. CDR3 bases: TGCGCCAGCAAACTTGAGGCCATGAACACTGAAGCTTTCTTT. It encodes CASKLEAMNTEAFF.

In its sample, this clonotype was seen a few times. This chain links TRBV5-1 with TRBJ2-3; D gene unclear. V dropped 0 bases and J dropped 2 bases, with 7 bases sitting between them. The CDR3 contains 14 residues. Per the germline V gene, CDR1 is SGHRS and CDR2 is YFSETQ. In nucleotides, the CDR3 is TGCGCCAGCAGCTTGGGACACCCCACAGATACGCAGTATTTT. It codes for CASSLGHPTDTQYF.

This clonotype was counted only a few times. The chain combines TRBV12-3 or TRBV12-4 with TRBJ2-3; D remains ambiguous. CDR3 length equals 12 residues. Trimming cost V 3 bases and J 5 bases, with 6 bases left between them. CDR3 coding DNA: TGTGCCAGCAGTTTTGTCGAAGATACGCAGTATTTT. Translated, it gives CASSFVEDTQYF.

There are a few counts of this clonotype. The CDR3 spells CASSPTGFDTQYF. The CDR3 bases are TGTGCCAGCTCACCCACAGGGTTCGATACGCAGTATTTT. The chain has TRBV18 and TRBJ2-3; tentative D call: TRBD1 (6 bases). CDR3 length: 13 residues. V dropped 3 bases and J dropped 6 bases, with 10 bases sitting between them. From germline, CDR1 is KGHSH and CDR2 LQKENI.